This T cell receptor beta chain emerged from a study of blood T cell repertoires in COVID-19. CDR1 and CDR2 (germline): SGHRS, YFSETQ. The CDR3 contains 15 residues. V lost 5 bases to trimming and J lost 4 bases; unmatched junction nucleotides: 5. This table comes from immunoSEQ multiplex PCR, and its TCRdb copy is limited to in-frame clones, with some not included. The sample has a few hundred thousand clones; about 88% are singletons. The J gene is TRBJ2-2, the V gene TRBV5-1; 10 bases fit TRBD2. The TCR sequence derives from a human donor in a cohort sampled during active COVID-19. The sequenced material came from peripheral blood. CDR3 residues: CASRIWTSGTGELFF. CDR3 bases: TGCGCCAGCAGGATCTGGACTAGCGGCACCGGGGAGCTGTTTTTT.